The 23 T cell receptor beta chains in this list originate from one sample, sequenced in a study of shared T cell receptors in the human thymus. The protocol was immunoSEQ multiplex PCR, while the TCRdb copy is restricted to in-frame clones and leaves out a portion. This sample has more than 550,000 clones, with about 89% found just once. These data were also reused for a study on human thymus T cells.

The sample was thymocytes. The receptors shown here come from a boy under two years old with a congenital heart defect.

The chain uses TRBV19 and TRBJ2-7; 10 nucleotides line up with TRBD1. J gave up 5 bases and V 3 bases, and 1 base lay outside the gene matches. The CDR3 has 13 amino acids. Germline-derived CDR1 and CDR2 are LNHDA and SQIVND (reference sequence). This CDR3 is CASSIGTGDEQYF. As DNA, the CDR3 is TGTGCCAGTAGTATCGGGACAGGGGACGAGCAGTACTTC.

V is TRBV21-1 and J is TRBJ2-3; TRBD2, as called in the table, went unchecked against the DNA. TRBV21-1 is an annotated pseudogene. This CDR3 comprises 16 residues. CDR3 DNA sequence: TGTGCCAGCAGCAAATCGGCGGGAGGGCCTGAAGATACGCAGTATTTT. It is translated as CASSKSAGGPEDTQYF.

This clone was found a few times. The chain uses TRBV18 and TRBJ2-6, with a tentative D call TRBD2 (6 bases). Germline loops: CDR1 KGHSH, CDR2 LQKENI. With 3 bases removed from V and 1 base from J, the gap between germline ends came to 7 bases. The CDR3 spans 15 residues. In DNA form, the CDR3 reads TGTGCCAGCTCACCCCGGGGGTCTGGGGCCAACGTCCTGACTTTC. Encoded protein: CASSPRGSGANVLTF.

This clone came up a few times. V is TRBV4-3 and J is TRBJ1-4; a possible D gene is TRBD1 (5 bases). The CDR3 consists of 15 residues. Germline values: CDR1 LGHNA, CDR2 YSLEER. V lost 8 bases and J 5 bases, leaving 18 bases between the germline ends. CDR3 nucleotide sequence: TGCGCCAGCCTCATCCGCGGGGGTCCCAATGAAAAACTGTTTTTT. Translation: CASLIRGGPNEKLFF.

The chain carries TRBV9 and TRBJ2-3; 8 bases are a match to TRBD1. Trimming at V came to 3 bases and at J to 4 bases, leaving 4 bases not matched to a gene. In germline, CDR1 is SGDLS, CDR2 YYNGEE. CDR3 length: 14 residues. The CDR3 bases are TGTGCCAGCAGCGCGGACAGGGTCGCAGATACGCAGTATTTT. Amino acids: CASSADRVADTQYF.

In DNA form, the CDR3 reads TGTGCCAGTAGTATAGGAGAGGGTTTCGGAGAGACCCAGTACTTC. This gives the protein CASSIGEGFGETQYF. J is TRBJ2-5 and V is TRBV19; TRBD2 might be the D (5 bases). The V end lost 1 base, the J end lost 4 bases, and 13 bases lay between the germline ends. Germline V gives CDR1 LNHDA, CDR2 SQIVND (reference sequence). The CDR3 loop spans 15 amino acids.

This chain joins TRBV9 and TRBJ2-5; a possible D gene is TRBD2 (6 bases). Deletions cut 4 bases from V and 1 base from J, with 11 bases between. Looked up from germline, CDR1 is SGDLS and CDR2 is YYNGEE. The CDR3 is 14 residues long. CDR3 loop: CASSPTGVQETQYF. The CDR3 DNA sequence: TGTGCCAGCAGCCCGACGGGGGTCCAAGAGACCCAGTACTTC.

The rearrangement joins TRBV21-1 to TRBJ1-5. TRBV21-1 is shown as a pseudogene. The length of the CDR3 is 19 residues. The CDR3: CASSKALEEGVEGNQPQHF. In nucleotides, the CDR3 is TGTGCCAGCAGCAAAGCGCTGGAGGAGGGTGTGGAAGGCAATCAGCCCCAGCATTTT.

This clone was observed a few times. This chain joins TRBV14 and TRBJ1-1; tentative D call: TRBD1 (5 bases). Germline CDR1 reads SGHDN; CDR2 reads FVKESK. The CDR3 has 12 residues. V was pared by 1 base and J by 11 bases, with 11 bases between. The DNA for the CDR3 is TGTGCCAGCAGCCAAGTTATGGGGCCGGCTTTCTTT. It is translated as CASSQVMGPAFF.

The chain is built from TRBV2 and TRBJ2-3, with 8 bases lining up with TRBD1. Germline V gene sequence: CDR1 SNHLY, CDR2 FYNNEI. V lost 6 bases to trimming and J lost 4 bases; unmatched junction nucleotides: 0. This CDR3 spans 12 amino acids. CDR3: CASRDRADTQYF. In DNA form, the CDR3 reads TGTGCCAGCAGGGACAGGGCAGATACGCAGTATTTT.

The chain is built from TRBV7-2 and TRBJ2-5; D is uncertain. Trimming shortened V by 7 bases and J by 1 base, and 10 bases separated the two germline ends. This CDR3 is 13 amino acids long. Germline-derived CDR1 and CDR2 are SGHTA and FQGNSA. The chain's CDR3 is CASTLEVQETQYF. DNA of the CDR3: TGTGCCAGCACCCTAGAGGTCCAAGAGACCCAGTACTTC.

V usage is TRBV10-3 and J usage is TRBJ2-1, with a tentative D call TRBD1 (6 bases). Trimming pared 4 bases from V and 7 bases from J, leaving 8 bases between. Germline V CDR1 and CDR2: ENHRY, SYGVKD. The CDR3 contains 12 residues. This chain's CDR3 is CAISGQGNEQFF. In nucleotides, the CDR3 is TGTGCCATCAGTGGTCAGGGGAATGAGCAGTTCTTC.

This clone was seen a few times. V is TRBV4-1 and J is TRBJ2-7, with D unresolved. This CDR3 spans 14 amino acids. V was shortened by 1 base and J by 2 bases, with 9 bases between the two germline ends. CDR1 and CDR2 from the germline V gene are MGHRA and YSYEKL. The CDR3 protein is CASSQGQATYEQYF. The CDR3 bases are TGCGCCAGCAGCCAAGGCCAGGCGACCTACGAGCAGTACTTC.

V usage is TRBV27 and J usage is TRBJ2-5; D possibly corresponds to TRBD2 (6 bases). The DNA end favors TRBJ2-7, so the J call may be wrong. This CDR3 is built from 14 residues. CDR1 is MNHEY and CDR2 is SMNVEV in the germline V gene (reference sequence). The CDR3 bases are TGTGCCAGCAAGGGATTGGGGACTGAGTACGAGCAGTACTTC. It specifies CASKGLGTEYEQYF.

The V and J genes are TRBV5-1 and TRBJ1-2, with 8 bases aligning to TRBD1. The ends lost 0 bases at V and 0 bases at J; junction bases unmatched: 7. This CDR3 is 17 amino acids long. Germline CDR1 SGHRS, CDR2 YFSETQ. The chain's CDR3 is CASSLVPGTGPNYGYTF. DNA for the CDR3: TGCGCCAGCAGCTTGGTCCCTGGGACAGGCCCTAACTATGGCTACACCTTC.

The CDR3 spells CASSEVAGSTGTQYF. The DNA for the CDR3 is TGTGCCAGCAGTGAGGTGGCCGGAAGTACGGGTACGCAGTATTTT. This rearrangement joins TRBV25-1 to TRBJ2-3; no clear D gene. The CDR3 is made up of 15 amino acids. V lost 3 bases and J 8 bases, leaving 18 bases between the germline ends. Germline V gene sequence: CDR1 MGHDK, CDR2 SYGVNS.

CDR3 in amino acids: CASSDGGGSTDTQYF. CDR3 nucleotide sequence: TGTGCCAGCAGTGATGGGGGCGGCTCCACAGATACGCAGTATTTT. The genes are TRBV6-1 and TRBJ2-3, with D possibly being TRBD1 (6 bases). The V and J ends lost 3 bases and 2 bases respectively, with 12 bases between them. The CDR3 contains 15 residues. Germline-derived CDR1 and CDR2 are MNHNS and SASEGT.

The chain carries TRBV7-5 and TRBJ2-4; the tabulated D call, TRBD1, remains unverified against the DNA. TRBV7-5 is designated a pseudogene. The CDR3 is 16 amino acids. CDR3 sequence: CVRSLSKGAAENIQYF. The CDR3 bases are TGTGTCAGAAGCTTATCAAAGGGGGCGGCGGAAAACATTCAGTACTTC.

The chain employs TRBV7-3 and TRBJ2-3, with TRBD1 identical over 7 bases. The trim removed 1 base at V and 6 bases at J, leaving 7 bases unmatched. The CDR3 is 15 amino acids. From germline, CDR1 is SGHTA and CDR2 FQGTGA. CDR3 residues: CASSLSLQGTDTQYF. The CDR3 bases are TGTGCCAGCAGCTTAAGCTTACAGGGGACGGATACGCAGTATTTT.

The CDR3: CASSEALLAGGRETQYF. The CDR3 nucleotides read TGTGCCAGCAGTGAAGCGCTTTTGGCGGGGGGGCGGGAGACCCAGTACTTC. This sequence joins TRBV2 and TRBJ2-5; 9 bases are shared with TRBD2. Germline V gene lookup returns CDR1 SNHLY and CDR2 FYNNEI. This CDR3 contains 17 residues. After removal of 0 bases from V and 5 bases from J, the junction contained 10 bases not matched to a gene.

V is TRBV19 and J is TRBJ1-5, with D possibly matching TRBD1 (5 bases). Trimming removed 5 bases from V and 3 bases from J, with 14 bases in between. The CDR3 runs 15 residues. Per the germline V gene, CDR1 is LNHDA and CDR2 is SQIVND (reference sequence). The CDR3 is CASSLGGYTNQPQHF. CDR3 nucleotides: TGTGCCAGTAGTCTGGGGGGGTACACCAATCAGCCCCAGCATTTT.

V usage is TRBV4-3 and J usage is TRBJ1-5; TRBD1 might be the D (6 bases). The V end was cut by 0 bases, the J end by 2 bases, with 17 bases between. Germline CDR1 reads LGHNA; CDR2 reads YSLEER. This CDR3 is built from 18 residues. DNA for the CDR3: TGCGCCAGCAGCCAAGAAGGGGGGGGGACGAGGGGCAATCAGCCCCAGCATTTT. Its protein is CASSQEGGGTRGNQPQHF.

This chain uses TRBV19 with TRBJ2-1; 8 nucleotides agree with TRBD2. This CDR3 has 14 amino acids. V lost 4 bases to trimming and J lost 6 bases; unmatched junction nucleotides: 5. The germline gives CDR1 LNHDA, CDR2 SQIVND (reference sequence). CDR3 nucleotides: TGTGCCAGTAGTAATGAAGGACTAGCCAATGAGCAGTTCTTC. Translation gives CASSNEGLANEQFF.